A single T cell receptor (beta chain) is shown here with its context. Its antigen is as yet unknown. Germline CDR1 LNHNV, CDR2 YYDKDF (reference sequence). Trimming removed 1 base at V and 2 bases at J, with 11 bases between. The CDR3 is made up of 15 amino acids. Clones were sequenced by immunoSEQ multiplex PCR, and TCRdb holds only the in-frame ones, with some missing. Counted here are 140,000 to 150,000 clones, around 92% occurring once; the ten biggest clones make up roughly 3.3%. The data were taken from a study of T cell responses to AZD1222 COVID-19 vaccine. Study-level findings and limits: Clonal diversity was possibly underestimated; the donors were predominantly white British and more often female.

The chain links TRBV15 to TRBJ2-5; no clear D gene. Specimen: peripheral blood, collected 28 days after the second AZD1222 dose. The receptor's source is an adult who received the AZD1222 COVID-19 vaccine. CDR3 amino acids: CATSRALSVQETQYF. The CDR3 DNA follows: TGTGCCACCAGCAGAGCTCTAAGCGTACAAGAGACCCAGTACTTC.